These T cell receptor beta chains were read from a single sample in a study of OX40 agonist ivuxolimab in advanced cancers. The data were produced by immunoSEQ multiplex PCR, yet TCRdb's version contains in-frame clones alone and is incomplete. The sample has about 41,000 clones; more than 80% are singletons. This material consisted of CD4+ or CD8+ T cells sorted from blood, taken in a trial of the OX40 agonist ivuxolimab. All receptors come from an adult with an advanced solid tumor such as melanoma, head and neck, liver or kidney cancer. CDR3s include the opening cysteine and the closing phenylalanine or tryptophan. D genes are given only for firm matches. Where a row states a size, it is once, few, many or the class of an expanded clone; other rows omit it.

d_gene | abundance | j_gene | v_gene | CDR3nt | CDR3aa
NA | once | TRBJ2-1 | TRBV9 | TGTGCCAGCAGCGTAGGGCCAAGAGGAAATGAGCAGTTCTTC | CASSVGPRGNEQFF
NA | few | TRBJ1-2 | TRBV7-9 | TGTGCCAGCAGCTCGGACGTCGACTATGGCTACACCTTC | CASSSDVDYGYTF
TRBD1 | NA | TRBJ2-5 | TRBV9 | TGTGCCAGCAGCGAGTGGACAGGGGCCCAAGAGACCCAGTACTTC | CASSEWTGAQETQYF
TRBD1 | NA | TRBJ1-1 | TRBV5-1 | TGCGCCAGCACCCCCCTCGAGACAGGGGGCACTGAAGCTTTCTTT | CASTPLETGGTEAFF
NA | NA | TRBJ2-7 | TRBV7-8 | TGTGCCAGCAGCTTAGTAGAAGCCCCTGTGGAGCAGTACTTC | CASSLVEAPVEQYF
NA | NA | TRBJ1-1 | TRBV5-1 | TGCGCCAGCAGCTTGGAGGGACAACAGAACACTGAAGCTTTCTTT | CASSLEGQQNTEAFF
NA | NA | TRBJ2-3 | TRBV5-1 | TGCGCCAGCAGCCCCATGACAGGGAGGGCAGATACGCAGTATTTT | CASSPMTGRADTQYF
NA | NA | TRBJ1-5 | TRBV10-3 | TGTGCCATCAGTGATCGCCGGGATCAGCCCCAGCATTTT | CAISDRRDQPQHF
NA | few | TRBJ1-2 | TRBV19 | TGTGCCAGTAGTATAGAGACAGTACATCGTGGCTACACCTTC | CASSIETVHRGYTF
NA | NA | TRBJ1-2 | TRBV7-2 | TGTGCCAGCAGCTTACTCAGTTCTAACTATGGCTACACCTTC | CASSLLSSNYGYTF
NA | NA | TRBJ2-3 | TRBV5-1 | TGCGCCAGCAGCTTGGGCAGGGTGCCCATCACAGATACGCAGTATTTT | CASSLGRVPITDTQYF
NA | NA | TRBJ2-7 | TRBV9 | TGTGCCAGCAGCGGCCAGCTAGGCGAGCAGTACTTC | CASSGQLGEQYF
NA | NA | TRBJ1-1 | TRBV6-5 | TGTGCCAGCAGTGAAGGGGCAGCCTACGGTGAAGCTTTCTTT | CASSEGAAYGEAFF
NA | NA | TRBJ1-5 | TRBV19 | TGTGCCAGTAGTATTTGGCAGAACAATCAGCCCCAGCATTTT | CASSIWQNNQPQHF
NA | NA | TRBJ2-4 | TRBV5-1 | TGCGCCAGCAGCTACGGACAGAGGAAAAACATTCAGTACTTC | CASSYGQRKNIQYF
NA | NA | TRBJ2-3 | TRBV10-2 | TGCGCCAGCAGAAGGGGAACAGATACGCAGTATTTT | CASRRGTDTQYF
NA | NA | TRBJ1-3 | TRBV4-2 | TGTGCCAGCAGCCCCAGGACAGCGAAACGCAACTCTGGAAACACCATATATTTT | CASSPRTAKRNSGNTIYF
TRBD1 | NA | TRBJ1-1 | TRBV5-6 | TGTGCCAGCAGCTTGGGTGGACAGGGTTTTGAAGCTTTCTTT | CASSLGGQGFEAFF
NA | NA | TRBJ2-5 | TRBV7-2 | TGTGCCAGCTCCGCGGGCAGCGTACAAGAGACCCAGTACTTC | CASSAGSVQETQYF
NA | few | TRBJ2-3 | TRBV5-5 | TGTGCCAGCAGCCCTGAACTCCATTTCCCAAGGGATACGCAGTATTTT | CASSPELHFPRDTQYF
NA | NA | TRBJ1-6 | TRBV19 | TGTGCCAGTAGTATGGGTACAGGGAACTCCTATAATTCACCCCTCCACTTT | CASSMGTGNSYNSPLHF
NA | once | TRBJ1-4 | TRBV7-2 | TGTGCCAGCAGCTTTTCCGGGCCCCCAGGGGATGAAAAACTGTTTTTT | CASSFSGPPGDEKLFF
NA | NA | TRBJ2-7 | TRBV10-3 | TGTGCCATCAGTGAGTTTAACGAGCAGTACTTC | CAISEFNEQYF
TRBD2 | NA | TRBJ2-3 | TRBV5-1 | TGCGCCAGCAGCTGGGGGACTAACACAGATACGCAGTATTTT | CASSWGTNTDTQYF
TRBD1 | NA | TRBJ1-2 | TRBV2 | TGTGCCAGCAGTGAAGCTACAGGGGGCGCTTATGGCTACACCTTC | CASSEATGGAYGYTF
NA | NA | TRBJ1-2 | TRBV6-6 | TGTGCCAGCAGTTACTCCCAGGGGATCAATGGCTACACCTTC | CASSYSQGINGYTF
TRBD1 | NA | TRBJ1-1 | TRBV5-1 | TGCGCCAGCAGTGATCCAGGGGGCTCTGAAGCTTTCTTT | CASSDPGGSEAFF
NA | NA | TRBJ2-7 | TRBV6-5 | TGTGCCAGCAAAAGTACAGGGAGGGCCGGCGAGCAGTACTTC | CASKSTGRAGEQYF
TRBD2 | NA | TRBJ2-2 | TRBV29-1 | TGCAGCGTTAAGCGGGGGGCTGGGACCGGGGAGCTGTTTTTT | CSVKRGAGTGELFF
TRBD1 | NA | TRBJ1-5 | TRBV2 | TGTGCCAGCAGTTATGACAGGGCAAATCAGCCCCAGCATTTT | CASSYDRANQPQHF
TRBD1 | NA | TRBJ1-1 | TRBV28 | TGTGCCACCACCACGAGACAGGGAAACACTGAAGCTTTCTTT | CATTTRQGNTEAFF
NA | few | TRBJ1-2 | TRBV19 | TGTGCCAGTAGGGAATCAGGAACAGCTAACTATGGCTACACCTTC | CASRESGTANYGYTF
NA | NA | TRBJ1-1 | TRBV11-3 | TGTGCCAGCAGCCCGGAGGTAGGGATCAACACTGAAGCTTTCTTT | CASSPEVGINTEAFF
NA | NA | TRBJ1-1 | TRBV6-1 | TGTGCCAGCTTAGAGATGATGAACACTGAAGCTTTCTTT | CASLEMMNTEAFF
NA | NA | TRBJ1-3 | TRBV9 | TGTGCCAGCAGCGTAGCAGGTTTCAGCTCTGGAAACACCATATATTTT | CASSVAGFSSGNTIYF
NA | NA | TRBJ1-2 | TRBV7-9 | TGTGCCAGCAGCCGCCCACAGGGCTATGGCTACACCTTC | CASSRPQGYGYTF
NA | NA | TRBJ2-2 | TRBV5-6 | TGTGCCAGCAGTAAGCCCACCGGGGAGCTGTTTTTT | CASSKPTGELFF
TRBD2 | NA | TRBJ2-2 | TRBV19 | TGTGCCAGTAGTAGGGACCGACTAGCAGGATCCCCGAACACCGGGGAGCTGTTTTTT | CASSRDRLAGSPNTGELFF
TRBD1 | NA | TRBJ1-2 | TRBV5-4 | TGTGCCAGCAGCCAGGGACGGGACAGGGGCTATGGCTACACCTTC | CASSQGRDRGYGYTF